Listed below are T cell receptor beta chains from one sample, sequenced in a study of beta chain features in type 1 diabetes. Libraries were prepared by immunoSEQ multiplex PCR; TCRdb keeps only in-frame clonotypes and omits some of them. The table shows 400,000 or so clones, with 8.5% to 10% occurring only once. Sequenced input: central memory CD4+ T cells from blood. The receptor set was obtained from a man aged 30 to 45 with type 1 diabetes. Both conserved end residues are part of each CDR3. The D gene is left open where the match is weak. Some rows have no size entry. The others give once, few or many, or a class for an expanded clone.

j_gene: TRBJ1-3; abundance: -; d_gene: -; v_gene: TRBV15; CDR3aa: CATSSMLSSGNTIYF; CDR3nt: TGTGCCACCAGCAGTATGCTGAGCTCTGGAAACACCATATATTTT
j_gene: TRBJ1-5; abundance: few; d_gene: -; v_gene: TRBV6-1; CDR3aa: CASSRTGLNQPQHF; CDR3nt: TGTGCCAGCAGTCGCACAGGGCTCAATCAGCCCCAGCATTTT
j_gene: TRBJ1-6; abundance: -; d_gene: -; v_gene: TRBV28; CDR3aa: CASSSAGARQYNSPLHF; CDR3nt: TGTGCCAGCAGTTCCGCGGGGGCCCGACAATATAATTCACCCCTCCACTTT
j_gene: TRBJ2-2; abundance: few; d_gene: -; v_gene: TRBV5-1; CDR3aa: CASSLVERGELFF; CDR3nt: TGCGCCAGCAGCTTGGTGGAGCGCGGGGAGCTGTTTTTT
j_gene: TRBJ1-5; abundance: -; d_gene: -; v_gene: TRBV4-1; CDR3aa: CASSQDQNQPQHF; CDR3nt: TGCGCCAGCAGCCAAGATCAGAACCAGCCCCAGCATTTT
j_gene: TRBJ2-7; abundance: -; d_gene: TRBD2; v_gene: TRBV7-2; CDR3aa: CASSLWTSGAYEQYF; CDR3nt: TGTGCCAGCAGCCTCTGGACTAGCGGAGCCTACGAGCAGTACTTC
j_gene: TRBJ1-2; abundance: -; d_gene: -; v_gene: TRBV7-2; CDR3aa: CASSRGQSSLNYGYTF; CDR3nt: TGTGCCAGCAGCCGCGGACAGTCTTCCCTTAACTATGGCTACACCTTC
j_gene: TRBJ2-5; abundance: -; d_gene: TRBD2; v_gene: TRBV19; CDR3aa: CASSIGTSGRLAQETQYF; CDR3nt: TGTGCCAGTAGTATCGGTACTAGCGGGAGACTCGCACAAGAGACCCAGTACTTC
j_gene: TRBJ2-7; abundance: -; d_gene: TRBD2; v_gene: TRBV6-5; CDR3aa: CASSYSGSGRASEQYF; CDR3nt: TGTGCCAGCAGTTACTCCGGTAGCGGGAGGGCGAGTGAGCAGTACTTC
j_gene: TRBJ1-2; abundance: few; d_gene: -; v_gene: TRBV7-8; CDR3aa: CASRPTGIYGYTF; CDR3nt: TGTGCCAGCAGACCCACAGGGATCTATGGCTACACCTTC
j_gene: TRBJ2-7; abundance: few; d_gene: TRBD1; v_gene: TRBV4-1; CDR3aa: CASRDYTGGEGASYEQYF; CDR3nt: TGCGCCAGCAGGGATTATACAGGGGGCGAGGGAGCCAGTTACGAGCAGTACTTC
j_gene: TRBJ2-1; abundance: few; d_gene: -; v_gene: TRBV29-1; CDR3aa: CSVEREPYNEQFF; CDR3nt: TGCAGCGTGGAGAGGGAGCCATACAATGAGCAGTTCTTC
j_gene: TRBJ2-1; abundance: few; d_gene: -; v_gene: TRBV5-1; CDR3aa: CASSFGGDNEQFF; CDR3nt: TGCGCCAGCAGCTTCGGCGGAGACAATGAGCAGTTCTTC
j_gene: TRBJ1-1; abundance: many; d_gene: TRBD1; v_gene: TRBV6-6; CDR3aa: CASNGQGGTEAFF; CDR3nt: TGTGCCAGCAACGGACAGGGCGGCACTGAAGCTTTCTTT
j_gene: TRBJ2-2; abundance: -; d_gene: TRBD2; v_gene: TRBV28; CDR3aa: CASSPGLAANTGELFF; CDR3nt: TGTGCCAGCAGTCCGGGACTAGCAGCGAACACCGGGGAGCTGTTTTTT
j_gene: TRBJ2-1; abundance: few; d_gene: TRBD2; v_gene: TRBV5-1; CDR3aa: CASSPWGGSYNEQFF; CDR3nt: TGCGCCAGCAGCCCGTGGGGCGGGAGCTACAATGAGCAGTTCTTC
j_gene: TRBJ2-7; abundance: many; d_gene: TRBD1; v_gene: TRBV10-3; CDR3aa: CASWTGMIGYEQYF; CDR3nt: TGTGCCAGTTGGACAGGGATGATCGGTTACGAGCAGTACTTC
j_gene: TRBJ2-3; abundance: -; d_gene: -; v_gene: TRBV7-9; CDR3aa: CASSSSVARGLSTDTQYF; CDR3nt: TGTGCCAGCAGCTCCTCGGTCGCCAGGGGCCTAAGCACAGATACGCAGTATTTT
j_gene: TRBJ1-2; abundance: few; d_gene: -; v_gene: TRBV2; CDR3aa: CASSQSGTKGGGYTF; CDR3nt: TGTGCCAGCAGTCAAAGTGGGACCAAAGGGGGTGGCTACACCTTC
j_gene: TRBJ1-2; abundance: many; d_gene: -; v_gene: TRBV7-2; CDR3aa: CASNAGPNYGYTF; CDR3nt: TGTGCCAGCAATGCAGGGCCGAACTATGGCTACACCTTC
j_gene: TRBJ2-3; abundance: few; d_gene: TRBD2; v_gene: TRBV15; CDR3aa: CATSSRLAGGADTQYF; CDR3nt: TGTGCCACCAGCAGCAGACTAGCGGGAGGGGCAGATACGCAGTATTTT
j_gene: TRBJ2-7; abundance: once; d_gene: -; v_gene: TRBV7-2; CDR3aa: CASSLEEGFTYEQYF; CDR3nt: TGTGCCAGCAGCTTAGAGGAGGGATTCACCTACGAGCAGTACTTC
j_gene: TRBJ2-1; abundance: few; d_gene: TRBD2; v_gene: TRBV5-1; CDR3aa: CASSPASGRFNEQFF; CDR3nt: TGCGCCAGCAGCCCGGCTAGCGGGAGGTTCAATGAGCAGTTCTTC
j_gene: TRBJ2-5; abundance: few; d_gene: TRBD1; v_gene: TRBV5-4; CDR3aa: CASSSRQGIEETQYF; CDR3nt: TGTGCCAGCAGCTCACGACAGGGGATTGAAGAGACCCAGTACTTC
j_gene: TRBJ2-5; abundance: -; d_gene: TRBD1; v_gene: TRBV7-9; CDR3aa: CASSRDRGPETQYF; CDR3nt: TGTGCCAGCAGCCGGGACAGGGGCCCCGAAACCCAGTACTTC
j_gene: TRBJ2-3; abundance: few; d_gene: -; v_gene: TRBV7-2; CDR3aa: CASSLRGQGGTDTQYF; CDR3nt: TGTGCCAGCAGCCTCCGGGGTCAGGGGGGAACAGATACGCAGTATTTT
j_gene: TRBJ1-5; abundance: few; d_gene: TRBD1; v_gene: TRBV6-1; CDR3aa: CASSDTTGGRPQHF; CDR3nt: TGTGCCAGCAGTGATACTACAGGGGGAAGGCCCCAGCATTTT
j_gene: TRBJ1-1; abundance: few; d_gene: -; v_gene: TRBV2; CDR3aa: CASSEVEKAFF; CDR3nt: TGTGCCAGCAGTGAAGTAGAAAAAGCTTTCTTT
j_gene: TRBJ1-5; abundance: -; d_gene: -; v_gene: TRBV7-9; CDR3aa: CASSLEGRVQPQHF; CDR3nt: TGTGCCAGCAGCTTAGAAGGAAGGGTCCAGCCCCAGCATTTT
j_gene: TRBJ2-1; abundance: few; d_gene: -; v_gene: TRBV11-2; CDR3aa: CASSFSTEGPFF; CDR3nt: TGTGCCAGCAGCTTTTCAACGGAAGGGCCGTTCTTC
j_gene: TRBJ2-7; abundance: few; d_gene: TRBD1; v_gene: TRBV2; CDR3aa: CASQPGQVGEQYF; CDR3nt: TGTGCCTCCCAACCGGGACAGGTGGGTGAGCAGTACTTC
j_gene: TRBJ2-7; abundance: -; d_gene: TRBD1; v_gene: TRBV27; CDR3aa: CASSRTGYEQYF; CDR3nt: TGTGCCAGCAGCCGGACAGGTTACGAGCAGTACTTC
j_gene: TRBJ2-4; abundance: few; d_gene: -; v_gene: TRBV19; CDR3aa: CASSMGYFTGSPTKNIQYF; CDR3nt: TGTGCCAGTAGTATGGGGTACTTTACCGGGAGTCCAACGAAAAACATTCAGTACTTC
j_gene: TRBJ2-1; abundance: few; d_gene: -; v_gene: TRBV5-1; CDR3aa: CASSSVKASSYNEQFF; CDR3nt: TGCGCCAGCAGCTCGGTTAAGGCCTCCTCCTACAATGAGCAGTTCTTC
j_gene: TRBJ1-1; abundance: few; d_gene: -; v_gene: TRBV18; CDR3aa: CASSPQREAFF; CDR3nt: TGTGCCAGCTCACCCCAAAGGGAAGCTTTCTTT
j_gene: TRBJ2-3; abundance: few; d_gene: TRBD1; v_gene: TRBV5-1; CDR3aa: CASTRQGAVNTDTQYF; CDR3nt: TGCGCCAGCACTAGACAGGGGGCGGTCAATACAGATACGCAGTATTTT
j_gene: TRBJ2-2; abundance: -; d_gene: TRBD1; v_gene: TRBV6-1; CDR3aa: CASAGTGNTGELFF; CDR3nt: TGTGCCAGCGCCGGGACAGGGAACACCGGGGAGCTGTTTTTT
j_gene: TRBJ1-1; abundance: -; d_gene: TRBD1; v_gene: TRBV29-1; CDR3aa: CSAGTETMNTEAFF; CDR3nt: TGCAGCGCCGGGACAGAGACTATGAACACTGAAGCTTTCTTT
j_gene: TRBJ1-2; abundance: few; d_gene: -; v_gene: TRBV7-2; CDR3aa: CASSLDNGPRDGYTF; CDR3nt: TGTGCCAGCAGCTTAGATAACGGGCCTCGCGATGGCTACACCTTC
j_gene: TRBJ2-3; abundance: -; d_gene: -; v_gene: TRBV11-2; CDR3aa: CASSPSGTDTQYF; CDR3nt: TGTGCCAGCAGCCCTAGCGGCACAGATACGCAGTATTTT
j_gene: TRBJ2-7; abundance: -; d_gene: -; v_gene: TRBV7-2; CDR3aa: CASSHTRADGYF; CDR3nt: TGTGCCAGCAGCCACACTAGGGCGGATGGATACTTC
j_gene: TRBJ2-1; abundance: -; d_gene: TRBD1; v_gene: TRBV5-1; CDR3aa: CASSSGTVSLYNEQFF; CDR3nt: TGCGCCAGCAGCTCCGGGACAGTTTCACTCTACAATGAGCAGTTCTTC
j_gene: TRBJ2-6; abundance: few; d_gene: -; v_gene: TRBV6-5; CDR3aa: CASRSGQAFNVLTF; CDR3nt: TGTGCCAGCAGGTCGGGACAAGCTTTCAACGTCCTGACTTTC